These 19 T cell receptor beta chains came from one sample sequenced in a study of blood T cell repertoires in COVID-19. Here immunoSEQ multiplex PCR was the method, and the copy in TCRdb shows in-frame clones only, minus some. The sample lists roughly 250,000 clones; 75% to 90% were seen once. The sample was peripheral blood. The receptors stem from a man between 60 and 75 years old who had recovered from COVID-19.

This rearrangement joins TRBV10-3 to TRBJ2-1; the match to TRBD1 covers 11 bases. There are 13 residues in the CDR3. The V and J ends lost 6 bases and 5 bases, in that order; junction bases with no gene match: 0. The germline CDR1 and CDR2 sequences are ENHRY and SYGVKD. CDR3 nucleotide sequence: TGTGCCATCAGGGACAGGGGGCACAATGAGCAGTTCTTC. Its translation: CAIRDRGHNEQFF.

The CDR3 DNA sequence: TGTGCCAGCAGCTTAGGACTAGCGAAAAACAATGAGCAGTTCTTC. The encoded protein is CASSLGLAKNNEQFF. This rearrangement joins TRBV7-8 to TRBJ2-1, with 8 bases lining up with TRBD2. The CDR3 covers 15 residues. Germline CDR1 is SGHVS and CDR2 is FQNEAQ. V lost 1 base to trimming and J lost 5 bases; unmatched junction nucleotides: 4.

This chain links TRBV5-6 with TRBJ1-5, with D tentatively TRBD1 (6 bases). V gave up 0 bases and J gave up 0 bases, with 16 bases separating them. Germline values: CDR1 SGHDT, CDR2 YYEEEE. The CDR3 contains 18 residues. The DNA for the CDR3 is TGTGCCAGCAGCTTGGGGGGGGGCATGAGTTATAGCAATCAGCCCCAGCATTTT. Encoded protein: CASSLGGGMSYSNQPQHF.

The J gene is TRBJ2-4, the V gene TRBV5-1; 7 bases fit TRBD1. Per the germline V gene, CDR1 is SGHRS and CDR2 is YFSETQ. Trimming took 3 bases from V and 6 from J; bases not matched to a gene: 0. The CDR3 consists of 12 residues. DNA of the CDR3: TGCGCCAGCAGCTGGGACAGAAACATTCAGTACTTC. Its translation: CASSWDRNIQYF. The full variable domain, its missing parts supplied by reference TRBV5-1 and TRBJ2-4, is KAGVTQTPRYLIKTRGQQVTLSCSPISGHRSVSWYQQTPGQGLQFLFEYFSETQRNKGNFPGRFSGRQFSNSRSEMNVSTLELGDSALYLCASSWDRNIQYFGAGTRLSVL.

The chain employs TRBV7-6 and TRBJ2-5; maybe TRBD2 (5 bases). V gave up 1 base and J gave up 2 bases, with 14 bases separating them. The CDR3 length is 16 residues. From germline, CDR1 is SGHVS and CDR2 FNYEAQ. This chain's CDR3 is CASSLGSGLQQETQYF. CDR3 bases: TGTGCCAGCAGCTTAGGGTCCGGACTCCAGCAAGAGACCCAGTACTTC.

The chain couples TRBV2 to TRBJ2-7; D remains ambiguous. The CDR3 is 12 residues long. Per the germline V gene, CDR1 is SNHLY and CDR2 is FYNNEI. Deletions cut 6 bases from V and 0 bases from J, with 6 bases between. CDR3 coding DNA: TGTGCCAGCAGCAAGAGCTCCTACGAGCAGTACGTC. Encoded protein: CASSKSSYEQYV.

The gene calls are TRBV2 and TRBJ2-7, with 7 bases matching TRBD1. Germline V gene sequence: CDR1 SNHLY, CDR2 FYNNEI. The CDR3 consists of 14 residues. The J segment lost 2 bases and the V segment lost 6 bases, leaving 7 bases of the junction unmatched. Here the CDR3 DNA reads TGTGCCAGCAGGGAGGACAGGTGGACCTACGAGCAGTACGTC. It encodes CASREDRWTYEQYV.

The chain uses TRBV9 and TRBJ2-3; D unclear. The germline gives CDR1 SGDLS, CDR2 YYNGEE. The CDR3 contains 13 residues. Deletions cut 4 bases from V and 2 bases from J, with 8 bases between. In nucleotides, the CDR3 is TGTGCCAGCAGCCTGACTGACACAGATACGCAGTATTTT. Its translation: CASSLTDTDTQYF.

The chain carries TRBV5-1 and TRBJ2-3, with D unresolved. Looked up from germline, CDR1 is SGHRS and CDR2 is YFSETQ. V dropped 4 bases and J dropped 6 bases, with 21 bases sitting between them. There are 16 residues in the CDR3. CDR3 DNA: TGCGCCAGCAGCCCTACAGCTCGTACGCTCAGGGATACGCAGTATTTT. Protein: CASSPTARTLRDTQYF.

The chain recombines TRBV6-2 or TRBV6-3 with TRBJ1-2; possibly TRBD1 for D (5 bases). Germline V CDR1 and CDR2: MNHEY, SVGEGT. The CDR3 is made up of 13 amino acids. V shed 4 bases and J shed 4 bases, with 10 bases lying between them. As DNA, the CDR3 is TGTGCCAGCAGTTTCGGGGGGTCCTATGGCTACACCTTC. Translating it yields CASSFGGSYGYTF.

This rearrangement joins TRBV29-1 to TRBJ2-5, with TRBD1 as a possible D gene (6 bases). The length of the CDR3 is 13 residues. V lost 5 bases to trimming and J lost 0 bases, with 10 bases between them. The germline CDR1 and CDR2 sequences are SQVTM and ANQGSEA. The CDR3 nucleotides are TGCAGCGTTATACAGGGTAACCAAGAGACCCAGTACTTC. It yields the protein CSVIQGNQETQYF.

J is TRBJ2-7 and V is TRBV6-1; D remains ambiguous. Germline CDR1 reads MNHNS; CDR2 reads SASEGT. Deletions cut 1 base from V and 3 bases from J, with 4 bases between. The CDR3 totals 12 residues. CDR3 DNA sequence: TGTGCCAGCAGTGAAGGCAGCTACGAGCAGTACTTC. It codes for CASSEGSYEQYF.

V gene TRBV5-4 combines with J gene TRBJ1-2, with 9 bases that match TRBD1. V shed 5 bases, J shed 4 bases, and the junction held 6 bases outside the gene matches. The CDR3 consists of 14 residues. From germline, CDR1 is SGHNT and CDR2 YYREEE (reference sequence). The CDR3 DNA sequence: TGTGCCAGCAGAAAACAGGGGGCGTCCTATGGCTACACCTTC. Amino acid sequence: CASRKQGASYGYTF.

The chain has TRBV28 and TRBJ2-7, with 7 bases fitting TRBD1. This CDR3 is built from 13 residues. Losses at the gene ends were 5 bases for V and 4 bases for J; bases not matched to a gene: 5. Germline V lookup: CDR1 MDHEN, CDR2 SYDVKM. The CDR3 is CASSPWTGYEQYF. The CDR3 region has the DNA TGTGCCAGCAGTCCTTGGACAGGATACGAGCAGTACTTC.

The chain employs TRBV19 and TRBJ2-7; 8 nucleotides agree with TRBD1. This CDR3 region has 14 residues. V gave up 5 bases and J gave up 3 bases; unmatched junction bases: 6. Germline-derived CDR1 and CDR2 are LNHDA and SQIVND (reference sequence). The chain's CDR3 is CASSRGQGLYEQYF. CDR3 nucleotides: TGTGCCAGTAGTCGTGGACAGGGCCTCTACGAGCAGTACTTC.

The chain uses TRBV19 and TRBJ2-5, with TRBD2 as a possible D gene (5 bases). The CDR3 is 14 residues long. Germline V gene data show CDR1 as LNHDA and CDR2 as SQIVND (reference sequence). The V and J ends lost 6 bases and 2 bases respectively, with 13 bases between them. CDR3 sequence reads: CASRSRGQQETQYF. CDR3 DNA sequence: TGTGCCAGTAGATCCCGGGGTCAACAAGAGACCCAGTACTTC. Full variable domain (remainder filled in from reference TRBV19 and TRBJ2-5): DGGITQSPKYLFRKEGQNVTLSCEQNLNHDAMYWYRQDPGQGLRLIYYSQIVNDFQKGDIAEGYSVSREKKESFPLTVTSAQKNPTAFYLCASRSRGQQETQYFGPGTRLLVL.

This clone was observed a few times. This sequence joins TRBV6-1 and TRBJ2-3, with 10 bases lining up with TRBD1. V lost 4 bases and J lost 3; bases outside the gene matches: 7. CDR1 and CDR2 (germline): MNHNS, SASEGT. The CDR3 totals 16 residues. The DNA of the CDR3 is TGTGCCAGCAGTGCCTGGGACAGGGGCGTTACAGATACGCAGTATTTT. Amino acid sequence: CASSAWDRGVTDTQYF.

J is TRBJ2-5 and V is TRBV2; 9 bases align to TRBD1. Germline V CDR1 and CDR2: SNHLY, FYNNEI. CDR3 length equals 13 residues. V was clipped by 6 bases and J by 3 bases; unmatched bases: 2. The CDR3 region is CASSRTGEETQYF. The CDR3 DNA follows: TGTGCCAGCAGCAGGACAGGGGAAGAGACCCAGTACTTC.

This rearrangement joins TRBV10-2 to TRBJ2-7; 7 bases match TRBD2. The CDR3 runs 15 residues. Germline CDR1 is WSHSY and CDR2 is SAAADI. V dropped 2 bases and J dropped 2; count of bases not matched to a gene: 6. The CDR3 loop is CASSERGGGAYEQYV. CDR3 sequence (DNA): TGCGCCAGCAGTGAGAGAGGCGGGGGTGCCTACGAGCAGTACGTC.